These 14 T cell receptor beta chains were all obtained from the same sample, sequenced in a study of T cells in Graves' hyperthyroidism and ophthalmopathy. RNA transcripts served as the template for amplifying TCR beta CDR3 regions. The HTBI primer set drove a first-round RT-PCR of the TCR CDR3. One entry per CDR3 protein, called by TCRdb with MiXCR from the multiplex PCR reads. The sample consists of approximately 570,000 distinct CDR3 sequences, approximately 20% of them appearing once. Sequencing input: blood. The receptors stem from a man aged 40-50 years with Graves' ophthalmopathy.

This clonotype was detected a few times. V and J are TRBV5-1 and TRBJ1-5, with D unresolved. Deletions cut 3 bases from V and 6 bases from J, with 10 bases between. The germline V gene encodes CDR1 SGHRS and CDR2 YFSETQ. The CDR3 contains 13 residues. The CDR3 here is CASSSGWGQPQHF. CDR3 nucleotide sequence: TGCGCCAGCAGCTCGGGCTGGGGTCAGCCCCAGCATTTT.

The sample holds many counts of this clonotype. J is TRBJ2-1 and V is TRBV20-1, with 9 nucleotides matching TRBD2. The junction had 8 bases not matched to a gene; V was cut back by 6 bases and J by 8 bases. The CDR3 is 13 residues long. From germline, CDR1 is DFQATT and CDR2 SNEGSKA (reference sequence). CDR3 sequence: CSARGLALDEQFF. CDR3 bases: TGCAGTGCGCGGGGACTAGCACTCGATGAGCAGTTCTTC.

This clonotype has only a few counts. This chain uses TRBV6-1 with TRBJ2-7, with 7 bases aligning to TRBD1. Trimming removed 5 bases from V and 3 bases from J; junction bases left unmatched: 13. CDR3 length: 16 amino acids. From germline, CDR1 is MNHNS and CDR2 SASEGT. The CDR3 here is CASSFHRTGKDYEQYF. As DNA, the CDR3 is TGTGCCAGCAGTTTCCACAGGACAGGCAAAGACTACGAGCAGTACTTC.

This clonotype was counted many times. In DNA form, the CDR3 reads TGCAGTGCTAGGACCGGACAGAGCTATGGCTACACCTTC. Translating it yields CSARTGQSYGYTF. The chain uses TRBV20-1 and TRBJ1-2; weak D call: TRBD1 (6 bases). This CDR3 has 13 residues. In germline, CDR1 is DFQATT, CDR2 SNEGSKA (reference sequence). Trimming removed 3 bases at V and 4 bases at J, with 12 bases between.

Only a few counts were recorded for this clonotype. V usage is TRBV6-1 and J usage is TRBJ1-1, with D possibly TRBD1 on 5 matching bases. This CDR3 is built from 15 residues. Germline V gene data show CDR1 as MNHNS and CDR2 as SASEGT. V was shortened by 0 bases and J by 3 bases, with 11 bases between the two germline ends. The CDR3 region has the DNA TGTGCCAGCAGTGAAGCACAGGCGGGGGACACTGAAGCTTTCTTT. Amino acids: CASSEAQAGDTEAFF.

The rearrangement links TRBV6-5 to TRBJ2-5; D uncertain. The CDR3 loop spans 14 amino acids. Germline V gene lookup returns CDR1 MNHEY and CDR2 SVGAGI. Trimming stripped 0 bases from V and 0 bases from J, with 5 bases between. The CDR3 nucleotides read TGTGCCAGCAGTTACTCGGCCAACCAAGAGACCCAGTACTTC. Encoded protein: CASSYSANQETQYF.

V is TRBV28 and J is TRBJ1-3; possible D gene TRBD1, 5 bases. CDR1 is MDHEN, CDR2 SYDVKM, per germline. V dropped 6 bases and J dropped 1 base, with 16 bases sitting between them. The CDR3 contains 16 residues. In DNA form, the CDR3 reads TGTGCCAGCAGCCCCGTCCGGGACTTTTCTGGAAACACCATATATTTT. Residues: CASSPVRDFSGNTIYF.

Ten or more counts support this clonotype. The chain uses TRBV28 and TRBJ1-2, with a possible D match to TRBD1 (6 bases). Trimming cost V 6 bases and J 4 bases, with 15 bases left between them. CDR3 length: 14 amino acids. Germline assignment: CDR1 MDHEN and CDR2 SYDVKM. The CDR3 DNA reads TGTGCCAGCAGCTCCGGGACACCACGCTATGGCTACACCTTC. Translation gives CASSSGTPRYGYTF.

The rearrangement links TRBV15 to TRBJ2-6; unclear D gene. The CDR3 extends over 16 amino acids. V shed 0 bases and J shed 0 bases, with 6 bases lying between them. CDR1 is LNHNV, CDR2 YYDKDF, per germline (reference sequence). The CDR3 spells CATSRDQLSGANVLTF. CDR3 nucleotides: TGTGCCACCAGCAGAGATCAACTCTCTGGGGCCAACGTCCTGACTTTC.

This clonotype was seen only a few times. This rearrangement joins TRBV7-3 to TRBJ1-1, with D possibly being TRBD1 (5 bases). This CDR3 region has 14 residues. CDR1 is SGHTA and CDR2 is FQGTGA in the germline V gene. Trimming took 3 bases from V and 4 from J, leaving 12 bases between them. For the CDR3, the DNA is TGTGCCAGCAGCTTGACGTCAGGGTCCACTGAAGCTTTCTTT. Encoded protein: CASSLTSGSTEAFF.

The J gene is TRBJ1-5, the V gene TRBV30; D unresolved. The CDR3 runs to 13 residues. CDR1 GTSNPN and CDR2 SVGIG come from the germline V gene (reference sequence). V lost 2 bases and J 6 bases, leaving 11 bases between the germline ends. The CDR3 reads CAWSTGHGQPQHF. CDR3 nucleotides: TGTGCCTGGAGTACCGGGCACGGTCAGCCCCAGCATTTT. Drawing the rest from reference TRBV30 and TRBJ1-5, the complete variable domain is SQTIHQWPATLVQPVGSPLSLECTVEGTSNPNLYWYRQAAGRGLQLLFYSVGIGQISSEVPQNLSASRPQDRQFILSSKKLLLSDSGFYLCAWSTGHGQPQHFGDGTRLSIL.

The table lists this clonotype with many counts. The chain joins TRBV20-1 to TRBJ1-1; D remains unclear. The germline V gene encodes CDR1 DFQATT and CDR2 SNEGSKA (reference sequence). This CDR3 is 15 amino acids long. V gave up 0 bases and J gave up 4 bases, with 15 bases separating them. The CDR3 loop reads CSARDREGWGTEAFF. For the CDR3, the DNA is TGCAGTGCTAGAGATAGGGAGGGCTGGGGCACTGAAGCTTTCTTT.

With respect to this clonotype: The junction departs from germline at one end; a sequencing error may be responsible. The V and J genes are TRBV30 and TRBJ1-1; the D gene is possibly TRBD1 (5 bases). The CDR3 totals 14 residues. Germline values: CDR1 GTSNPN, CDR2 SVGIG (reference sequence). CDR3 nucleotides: TGTGCCTGGACCTATCGGGACTCCCGTGATGAAGATTTCTTT. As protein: CAWTYRDSRDEDFF.

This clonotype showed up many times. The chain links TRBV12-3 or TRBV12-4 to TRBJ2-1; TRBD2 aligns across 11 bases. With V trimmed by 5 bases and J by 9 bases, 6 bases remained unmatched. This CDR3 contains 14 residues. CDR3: CASSKGLAGTEQFF. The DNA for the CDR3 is TGTGCCAGCAGTAAAGGACTAGCGGGTACTGAGCAGTTCTTC.